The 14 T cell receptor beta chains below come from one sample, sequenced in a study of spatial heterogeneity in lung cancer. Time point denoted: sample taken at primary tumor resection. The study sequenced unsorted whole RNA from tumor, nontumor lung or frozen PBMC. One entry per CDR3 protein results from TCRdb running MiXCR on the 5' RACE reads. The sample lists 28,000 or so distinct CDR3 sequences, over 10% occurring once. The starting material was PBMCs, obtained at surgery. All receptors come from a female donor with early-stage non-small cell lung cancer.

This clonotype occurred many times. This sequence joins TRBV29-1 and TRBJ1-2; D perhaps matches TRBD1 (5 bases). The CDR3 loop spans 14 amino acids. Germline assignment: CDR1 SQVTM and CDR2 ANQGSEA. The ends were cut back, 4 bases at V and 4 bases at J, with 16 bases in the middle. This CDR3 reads CSVGSWTTSYGYTF. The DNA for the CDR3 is TGCAGCGTTGGCTCCTGGACAACAAGCTATGGCTACACCTTC.

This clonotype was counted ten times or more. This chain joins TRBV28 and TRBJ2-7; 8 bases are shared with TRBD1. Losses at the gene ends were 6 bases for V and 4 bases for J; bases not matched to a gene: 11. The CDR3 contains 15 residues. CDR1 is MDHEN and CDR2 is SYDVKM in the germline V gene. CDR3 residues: CASSSVGTGAYEQYV. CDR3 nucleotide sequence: TGTGCCAGCAGCTCCGTAGGGACAGGTGCGTACGAGCAGTACGTC.

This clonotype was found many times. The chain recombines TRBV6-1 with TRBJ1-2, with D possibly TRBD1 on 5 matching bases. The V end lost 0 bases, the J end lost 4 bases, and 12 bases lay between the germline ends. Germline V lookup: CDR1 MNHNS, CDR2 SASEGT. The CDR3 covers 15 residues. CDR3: CASSEAGGDLYGYTF. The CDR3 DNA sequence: TGTGCCAGCAGTGAAGCGGGCGGGGACCTCTATGGCTACACCTTC.

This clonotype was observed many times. Here the CDR3 reads CASSSPGLAVETQYF. The CDR3 coding sequence is TGTGCCAGCAGCTCACCGGGACTAGCGGTAGAGACCCAGTACTTC. V usage is TRBV7-2 and J usage is TRBJ2-5; 11 bases match TRBD2. The V gene end was trimmed by 4 bases and the J gene end by 4 bases; junction bases not matched to a gene: 5. Germline-derived CDR1 and CDR2 are SGHTA and FQGNSA. The CDR3 is 15 residues long.

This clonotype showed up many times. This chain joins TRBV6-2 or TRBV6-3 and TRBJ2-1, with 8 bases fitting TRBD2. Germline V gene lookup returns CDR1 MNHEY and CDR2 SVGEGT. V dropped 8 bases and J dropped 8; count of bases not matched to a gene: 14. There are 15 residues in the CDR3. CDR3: CASQSGFSGKDEQFF. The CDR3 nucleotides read TGTGCCAGCCAAAGTGGTTTTAGCGGGAAGGATGAGCAGTTCTTC.

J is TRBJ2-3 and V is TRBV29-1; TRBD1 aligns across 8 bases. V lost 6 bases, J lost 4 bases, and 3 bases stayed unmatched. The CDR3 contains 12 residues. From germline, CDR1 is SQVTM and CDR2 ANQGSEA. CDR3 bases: TGCAGCGTCGAGACAGGGGCAGATACGCAGTATTTT. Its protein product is CSVETGADTQYF.

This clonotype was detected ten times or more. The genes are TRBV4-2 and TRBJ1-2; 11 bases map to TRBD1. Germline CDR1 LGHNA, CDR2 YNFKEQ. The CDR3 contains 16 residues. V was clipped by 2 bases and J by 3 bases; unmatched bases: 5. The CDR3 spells CASSQIPGQGDYGYTF. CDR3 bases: TGTGCCAGCAGCCAAATACCGGGACAGGGGGACTATGGCTACACCTTC.

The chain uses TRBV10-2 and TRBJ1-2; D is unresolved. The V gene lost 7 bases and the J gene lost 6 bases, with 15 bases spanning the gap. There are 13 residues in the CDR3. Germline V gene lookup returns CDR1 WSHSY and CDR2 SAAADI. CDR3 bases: TGCGCCAGCACCCATGGATTCCTAGATGGCTACACCTTC. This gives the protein CASTHGFLDGYTF.

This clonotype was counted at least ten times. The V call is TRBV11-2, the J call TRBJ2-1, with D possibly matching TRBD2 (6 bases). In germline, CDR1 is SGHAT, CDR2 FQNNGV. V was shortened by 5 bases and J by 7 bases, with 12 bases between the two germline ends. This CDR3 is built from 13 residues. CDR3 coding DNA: TGTGCCAGCAGCCCCCCGGAGGGAAATGAGCAGTTCTTC. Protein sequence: CASSPPEGNEQFF.

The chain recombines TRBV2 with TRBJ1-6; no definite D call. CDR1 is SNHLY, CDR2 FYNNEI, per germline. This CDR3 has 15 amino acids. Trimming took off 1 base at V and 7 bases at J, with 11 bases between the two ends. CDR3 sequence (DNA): TGTGCCAGCAGTGAAGAGAAGGGCTCCAATTCACCCCTCCACTTT. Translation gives CASSEEKGSNSPLHF.

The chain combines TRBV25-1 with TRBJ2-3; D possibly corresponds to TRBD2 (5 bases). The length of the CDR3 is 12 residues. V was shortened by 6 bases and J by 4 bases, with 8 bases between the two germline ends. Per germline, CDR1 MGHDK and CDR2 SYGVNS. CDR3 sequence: CASRDFSDTQYF. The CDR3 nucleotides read TGTGCCAGCAGGGACTTTTCAGATACGCAGTATTTT.

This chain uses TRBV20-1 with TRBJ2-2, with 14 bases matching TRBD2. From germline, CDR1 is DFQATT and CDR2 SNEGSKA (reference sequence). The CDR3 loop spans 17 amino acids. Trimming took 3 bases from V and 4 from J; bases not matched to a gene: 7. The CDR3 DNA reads TGCAGTGCTAGGAGACTAGCGGGAGGGCCCGGCACCGGGGAGCTGTTTTTT. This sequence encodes CSARRLAGGPGTGELFF.

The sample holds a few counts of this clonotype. The CDR3 sequence is CASSQSGTEAFF. The CDR3 nucleotides are TGTGCCAGCAGCCAGAGTGGGACTGAAGCTTTCTTT. The chain couples TRBV11-2 to TRBJ1-1; no clear D gene. The CDR3 spans 12 residues. CDR1 SGHAT and CDR2 FQNNGV come from the germline V gene. Between the trimmed V and J ends, which lost 5 bases and 5 bases, there was a span of 9 bases. The full variable domain, its missing parts supplied by reference TRBV11-2 and TRBJ1-1, is EAGVAQSPRYKIIEKRQSVAFWCNPISGHATLYWYQQILGQGPKLLIQFQNNGVVDDSQLPKDRFSAERLKGVDSTLKIQPAKLEDSAVYLCASSQSGTEAFFGQGTRLTVV.

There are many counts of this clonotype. The CDR3 region is CASSLSSVVGYTF. For the CDR3, the DNA is TGTGCCAGCAGCTTATCCTCAGTAGTTGGCTACACCTTC. The V gene is TRBV11-2, the J gene TRBJ1-2; no clear D gene. V lost 2 bases, J lost 7 bases, and 11 bases lay in between. The V gene's germline CDR1 is SGHAT and CDR2 FQNNGV. CDR3 length: 13 amino acids.